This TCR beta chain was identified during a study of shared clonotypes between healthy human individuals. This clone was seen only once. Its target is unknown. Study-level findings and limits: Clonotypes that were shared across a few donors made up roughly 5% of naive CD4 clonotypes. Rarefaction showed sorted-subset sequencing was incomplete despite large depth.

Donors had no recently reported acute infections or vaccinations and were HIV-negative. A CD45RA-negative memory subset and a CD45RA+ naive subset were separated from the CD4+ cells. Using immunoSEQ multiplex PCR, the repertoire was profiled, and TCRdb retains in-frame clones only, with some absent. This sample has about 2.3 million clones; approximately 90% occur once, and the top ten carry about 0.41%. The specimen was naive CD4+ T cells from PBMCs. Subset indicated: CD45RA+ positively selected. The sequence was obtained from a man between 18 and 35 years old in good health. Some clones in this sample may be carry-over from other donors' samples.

The CDR3 region is CASGRQGSSGEQFF. CDR3 coding DNA: TGTGCCAGCGGACGACAGGGAAGTTCGGGTGAGCAGTTCTTC. This chain links TRBV28 with TRBJ2-1; 7 nucleotides line up with TRBD1. In germline, CDR1 is MDHEN, CDR2 SYDVKM. The CDR3 has 14 amino acids. Unmatched junction bases numbered 13, after V lost 8 bases and J lost 9 bases.